Shown below are 19 T cell receptor beta chains from a single sample sequenced in a study of early T cells in non-severe SARS-CoV-2 infection. TCRdb re-called the 5' RACE reads through MiXCR, storing one row per CDR3 protein. Of over 90,000 distinct CDR3 sequences listed, around 14% are singletons. The material sequenced was whole blood. These TCRs come from an adult who was a healthcare worker with PCR-confirmed SARS-CoV-2 infection or an uninfected control (not recorded which).

The rearrangement uses TRBV28 and TRBJ2-5; D is ambiguous. Germline V lookup: CDR1 MDHEN, CDR2 SYDVKM. Trimming cost V 3 bases and J 6 bases, with 11 bases left between them. This CDR3 has 13 amino acids. CDR3 sequence reads: CASSFAVGQTQYF. Here the CDR3 DNA reads TGTGCCAGCAGTTTTGCGGTCGGACAGACCCAGTACTTC.

This clonotype was seen just once. A read error may explain this, as a much larger clone is one base away. No conserved phenylalanine or tryptophan is present at the end of the CDR3, so a read error is the likely explanation. V gene TRBV5-1 combines with J gene TRBJ2-7, with D possibly being TRBD1 (6 bases). V lost 0 bases, J lost 6 bases, and 16 bases lay in between. The CDR3 has 15 amino acids. Germline assignment: CDR1 SGHRS and CDR2 YFSETQ. CDR3 nucleotide sequence: TGCGCCAGCAGCTTGGAACAGGGAATCTTTGGCGAGCAGTACTTA. This codes for CASSLEQGIFGEQYL.

This clonotype was counted between two and nine times. The rearrangement links TRBV20-1 to TRBJ2-5, with D possibly TRBD2 on 6 matching bases. Per germline, CDR1 DFQATT and CDR2 SNEGSKA (reference sequence). The V end was cut by 0 bases, the J end by 5 bases, with 13 bases between. The CDR3 totals 14 residues. The CDR3 loop is CSARDFRAGETQYF. In DNA, the CDR3 is TGCAGTGCTAGAGATTTCAGGGCGGGGGAGACCCAGTACTTC.

The table lists this clonotype with a few counts. The rearrangement links TRBV28 to TRBJ1-1; 9 positions agree with TRBD1. V was clipped by 7 bases and J by 6 bases; unmatched bases: 15. In germline, CDR1 is MDHEN, CDR2 SYDVKM. The CDR3 has 16 residues. The CDR3 spells CASITPGTGLIAEAFF. In DNA, the CDR3 is TGTGCCAGCATAACTCCGGGGACAGGGTTGATCGCTGAAGCTTTCTTT.

The rearrangement uses TRBV20-1 and TRBJ2-5, with no clear D. The CDR3 is 15 residues long. Per the germline V gene, CDR1 is DFQATT and CDR2 is SNEGSKA (reference sequence). V was cut by 0 bases and J by 3 bases, with 14 bases left in between. This CDR3 reads CSAREEWTAEETQYF. As DNA, the CDR3 is TGCAGTGCTAGAGAGGAGTGGACGGCCGAAGAGACCCAGTACTTC.

This clonotype was detected many times. The chain is built from TRBV29-1 and TRBJ1-2; D is unclear. This CDR3 is built from 12 residues. Germline CDR1 reads SQVTM; CDR2 reads ANQGSEA. The CDR3 DNA sequence: TGCAGTGTAACGACCGATCGATATGGCTACACCTTC. Its translation is CSVTTDRYGYTF.

This clonotype was seen at least ten times. The V call is TRBV12-3 or TRBV12-4, the J call TRBJ2-1, with no clear D. Trimming stripped 7 bases from V and 2 bases from J, with 18 bases between. The CDR3 is made up of 16 amino acids. In DNA form, the CDR3 reads TGTGCCAGCACCCCTAGGAAACAGATCCCCTACAATGAGCAGTTCTTC. Protein product: CASTPRKQIPYNEQFF.

The chain is built from TRBV7-9 and TRBJ2-7; D is unclear. CDR3 size: 13 residues. Germline V gives CDR1 SEHNR, CDR2 FQNEAQ (reference sequence). Trimming cost V 2 bases and J 7 bases, with 12 bases left between them. CDR3 protein: CASSLYPSEEQYF. CDR3 nucleotide sequence: TGTGCCAGCAGCTTATACCCCTCGGAGGAGCAGTACTTC.

This clonotype has a handful of counts. The rearrangement uses TRBV29-1 and TRBJ2-1, with D hard to call. Germline assignment: CDR1 SQVTM and CDR2 ANQGSEA. The CDR3 runs 12 residues. V gave up 3 bases and J gave up 8 bases, with 11 bases separating them. The CDR3 DNA follows: TGCAGCGTTGATAGTAGCTTCCATGAGCAGTTCTTC. Residues: CSVDSSFHEQFF.

This clonotype was observed at least ten times. The chain uses TRBV9 and TRBJ2-1; D not certain. CDR3 length: 12 amino acids. CDR1 and CDR2 from the germline V gene are SGDLS and YYNGEE. The ends were cut back, 5 bases at V and 8 bases at J, with 11 bases in the middle. Here the CDR3 DNA reads TGTGCCAGCAGTGATCCGGCTTATGAGCAGTTCTTC. It translates to CASSDPAYEQFF.

CDR3 in amino acids: CSVEGPTGELFF. CDR3 bases: TGCAGCGTTGAAGGTCCCACCGGGGAGCTGTTTTTT. The chain uses TRBV29-1 and TRBJ2-2, with no clear D. This CDR3 is built from 12 residues. Trimming stripped 1 base from V and 4 bases from J, with 4 bases between. Germline assignment: CDR1 SQVTM and CDR2 ANQGSEA.

There are many counts of this clonotype. The chain is built from TRBV6-4 and TRBJ2-4; TRBD2 might be the D (7 bases). Between the trimmed V and J ends, which lost 8 bases and 0 bases, there was a span of 14 bases. CDR3 size: 15 residues. Germline V CDR1 and CDR2: MRHNA, SNTAGT. The CDR3 bases are TGTGCCAGCGGGGGGGGGCTCCTAGCCAAAAACATTCAGTACTTC. Residues: CASGGGLLAKNIQYF.

This clonotype showed up many times. The rearrangement links TRBV14 to TRBJ2-3; D unresolved. Trimming cost V 0 bases and J 14 bases, with 18 bases left between them. This CDR3 comprises 14 residues. From germline, CDR1 is SGHDN and CDR2 FVKESK. This CDR3 reads CASSQDPWTRSWYF. The CDR3, as DNA: TGTGCCAGCAGCCAAGACCCCTGGACCCGCTCTTGGTATTTT. Variable domain in full (rest from reference TRBV14 and TRBJ2-3): EAGVTQFPSHSVIEKGQTVTLRCDPISGHDNLYWYRRVMGKEIKFLLHFVKESKQDESGMPNNRFLAERTGGTYSTLKVQPAELEDSGVYFCASSQDPWTRSWYFGPGTRLTVL.

This clonotype was seen ten or more times. The chain uses TRBV20-1 and TRBJ2-1; D call uncertain. Germline CDR1 reads DFQATT; CDR2 reads SNEGSKA (reference sequence). Between the trimmed V and J ends, which lost 4 bases and 2 bases, there was a span of 12 bases. The CDR3 has 14 residues. CDR3 in DNA: TGCAGTGCTATCGGGCTAGATACCTACAATGAGCAGTTCTTC. This codes for CSAIGLDTYNEQFF.

This clonotype was counted at least ten times. The chain links TRBV2 to TRBJ2-2; D may be TRBD1 or TRBD2 (5 bases each). V was cut by 6 bases and J by 4 bases, with 9 bases left in between. Germline V gene lookup returns CDR1 SNHLY and CDR2 FYNNEI. CDR3 length: 13 residues. CDR3 loop: CASSGGTTGELFF. The CDR3 region has the DNA TGTGCCAGCAGCGGTGGGACCACCGGGGAGCTGTTTTTT.

This clonotype has more than one count but fewer than ten. The chain couples TRBV28 to TRBJ1-5; possibly TRBD1 for D (6 bases). This CDR3 has 13 amino acids. The V end was cut by 6 bases, the J end by 5 bases, with 11 bases between. The germline V gene encodes CDR1 MDHEN and CDR2 SYDVKM. CDR3 coding DNA: TGTGCCAGCAGAAAGGGGGGGTATCAGCCCCAGCATTTT. Translating gives CASRKGGYQPQHF.

This clonotype has ten or more counts. The rearrangement links TRBV12-3 or TRBV12-4 to TRBJ1-5; D gene unclear. This CDR3 contains 13 residues. V was shortened by 5 bases and J by 7 bases, with 12 bases between the two germline ends. The CDR3: CASSLTGTQPQHF. In DNA, the CDR3 is TGTGCCAGCAGTCTTACGGGCACGCAGCCCCAGCATTTT.

This clonotype has ten or more counts. V and J are TRBV20-1 and TRBJ2-7; no clear D gene. The germline V gene has CDR1 DFQATT and CDR2 SNEGSKA (reference sequence). The CDR3 contains 14 residues. Trimming shortened V by 7 bases and J by 2 bases, and 18 bases separated the two germline ends. The CDR3 region is CSGPDPVRAYEQYF. As DNA, the CDR3 is TGCAGTGGACCTGACCCGGTCCGGGCCTACGAGCAGTACTTC.

In this sample, this clonotype turned up a few times. One end of the junction fails to match germline, which may point to a read error. The V call is TRBV28, the J call TRBJ1-1, with D unresolved. This CDR3 contains 12 residues. Germline CDR1 is MDHEN and CDR2 is SYDVKM. CDR3 DNA sequence: TGTGCCAGCAGTATATGGGCGACTGAAGCTTTCTTT. It codes for CASSIWATEAFF.